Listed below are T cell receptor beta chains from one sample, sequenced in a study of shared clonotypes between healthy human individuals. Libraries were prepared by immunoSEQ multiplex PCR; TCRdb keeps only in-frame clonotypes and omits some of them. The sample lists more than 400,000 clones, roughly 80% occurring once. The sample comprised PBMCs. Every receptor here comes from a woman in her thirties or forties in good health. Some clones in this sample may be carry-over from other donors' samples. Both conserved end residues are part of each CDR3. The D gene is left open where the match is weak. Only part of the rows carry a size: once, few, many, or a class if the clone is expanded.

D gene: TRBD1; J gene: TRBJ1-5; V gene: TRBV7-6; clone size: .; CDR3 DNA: TGTGCCAGCAGCTTAAAACACAGGGGTGATCAGCCCCAGCATTTT; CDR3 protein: CASSLKHRGDQPQHF
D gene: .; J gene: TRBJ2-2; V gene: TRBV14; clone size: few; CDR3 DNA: TGTGCCAGCAGCCAGGACCTTCGCCGATTCGGGGAGCTGTTTTTT; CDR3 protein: CASSQDLRRFGELFF
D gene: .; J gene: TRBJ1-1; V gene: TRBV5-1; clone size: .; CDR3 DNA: TGCGCCAGCAGCTGGGGCGGGGGAGATAACACTGAAGCTTTCTTT; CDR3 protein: CASSWGGGDNTEAFF
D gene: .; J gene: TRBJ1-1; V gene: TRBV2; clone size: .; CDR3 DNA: TGTGCCAGCAGCCCCATCCCGGGACACCTGAACACTGAAGCTTTCTTT; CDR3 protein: CASSPIPGHLNTEAFF
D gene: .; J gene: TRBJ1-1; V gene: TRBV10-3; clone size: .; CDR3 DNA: TGTGCCATCAGTGATTTAGGTGTAAAAGCTTTCTTT; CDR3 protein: CAISDLGVKAFF
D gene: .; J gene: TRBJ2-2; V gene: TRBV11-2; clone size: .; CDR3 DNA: TGTGCCAGCAGCTTAAACCCAGGCAGGGACACCGGGGAGCTGTTTTTT; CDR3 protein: CASSLNPGRDTGELFF
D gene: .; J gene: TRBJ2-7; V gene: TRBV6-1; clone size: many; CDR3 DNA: TGTGCCAGCAGCCTTGTGGGGGGCTACGAGCAGTACTTC; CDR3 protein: CASSLVGGYEQYF
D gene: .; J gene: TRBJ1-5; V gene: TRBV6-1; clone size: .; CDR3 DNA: TGTGCCAGCAGTGAAGGGCGGGTTAGCAATCAGCCCCAGCATTTT; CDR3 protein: CASSEGRVSNQPQHF
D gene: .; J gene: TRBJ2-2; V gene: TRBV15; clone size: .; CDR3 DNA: TGTGCCACCAGCAGGGGGGAGAACACCGGGGAGCTGTTTTTT; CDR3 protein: CATSRGENTGELFF
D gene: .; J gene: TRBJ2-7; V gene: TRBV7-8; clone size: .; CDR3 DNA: TGTGCCAGCAGCTTAGCGTCAAATTCCTACGAGCAGTACTTC; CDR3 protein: CASSLASNSYEQYF
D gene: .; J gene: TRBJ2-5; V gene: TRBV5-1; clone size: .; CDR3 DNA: TGCGCCAGCAGCGGAGGGGACAAGCAAGAGACCCAGTACTTC; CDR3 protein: CASSGGDKQETQYF
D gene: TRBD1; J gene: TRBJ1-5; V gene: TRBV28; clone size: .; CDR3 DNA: TGTGCCAGCAACGATCGGACAGGGGCCTGGCAGCCCCAGCATTTT; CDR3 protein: CASNDRTGAWQPQHF
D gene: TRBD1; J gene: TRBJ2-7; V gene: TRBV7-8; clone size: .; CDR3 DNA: TGTGCCAGCAGCCCCAGGGACAGGGACTACGAGCAGTACTTC; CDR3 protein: CASSPRDRDYEQYF
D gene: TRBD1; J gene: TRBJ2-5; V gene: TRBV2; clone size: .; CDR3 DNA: TGTGCCAGCAGAAGGGACAGGGTAGAGACCCAGTACTTC; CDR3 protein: CASRRDRVETQYF
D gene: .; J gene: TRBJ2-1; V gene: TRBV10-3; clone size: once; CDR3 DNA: TGTGCCACTGGGCGCGATGAGCAGTTCTTC; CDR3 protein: CATGRDEQFF
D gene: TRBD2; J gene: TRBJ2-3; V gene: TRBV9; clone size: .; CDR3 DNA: TGTGCCAGCAGCGTACCGAGAGCGGGAGGGGTAGCAGATACGCAGTATTTT; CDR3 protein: CASSVPRAGGVADTQYF
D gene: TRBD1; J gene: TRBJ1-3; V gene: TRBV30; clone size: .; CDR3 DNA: TGTGCCTGGGGGACAGGGGGTGGAAACACCATATATTTT; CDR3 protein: CAWGTGGGNTIYF
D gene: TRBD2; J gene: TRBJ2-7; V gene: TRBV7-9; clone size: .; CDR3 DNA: TGTGCCAGCAGCTTATTAGGTAGCGGGAGTATCCACGAGCAGTACTTC; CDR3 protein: CASSLLGSGSIHEQYF
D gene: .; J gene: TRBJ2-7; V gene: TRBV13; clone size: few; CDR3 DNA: TGTGCCAGCAGCTTAGTCCACGAGCAGTACTTC; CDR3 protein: CASSLVHEQYF
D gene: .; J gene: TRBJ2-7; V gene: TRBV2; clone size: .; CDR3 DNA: TGTGCCAGCAAAGGGGGGGATTCGCCGCACGAGCAGTACTTC; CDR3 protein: CASKGGDSPHEQYF
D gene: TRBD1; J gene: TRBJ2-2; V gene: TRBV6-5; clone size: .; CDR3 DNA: TGTGCCAGCAGTTACGACAGGGGAACCGGGGAGCTGTTTTTT; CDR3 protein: CASSYDRGTGELFF
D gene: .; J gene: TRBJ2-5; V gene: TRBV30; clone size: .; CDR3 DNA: TGTGCCTGGAGTGTACGACAGCGAGGTTTTCGGTACTTC; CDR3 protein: CAWSVRQRGFRYF
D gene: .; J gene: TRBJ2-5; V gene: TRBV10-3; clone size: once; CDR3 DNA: TGTGCCACCACAAGGGGCATGACACAAGAGACCCAGTACTTC; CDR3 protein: CATTRGMTQETQYF
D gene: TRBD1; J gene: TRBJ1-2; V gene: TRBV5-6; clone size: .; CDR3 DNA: TGTGCCAGCAGCTCGCCGGGACAGGGGGCTTTAGCTGGTGGCTACACCTTC; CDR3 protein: CASSSPGQGALAGGYTF
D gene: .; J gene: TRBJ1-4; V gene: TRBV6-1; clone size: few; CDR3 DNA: TGTGCCAGCAGGGATCAACCTTCGGGTGAAAAACTGTTTTTT; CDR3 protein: CASRDQPSGEKLFF
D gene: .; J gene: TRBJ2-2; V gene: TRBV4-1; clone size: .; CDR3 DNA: TGCGCCAGCAGCCAAGGCAGGGACCCCACCGGGGAGCTGTTTTTT; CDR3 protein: CASSQGRDPTGELFF
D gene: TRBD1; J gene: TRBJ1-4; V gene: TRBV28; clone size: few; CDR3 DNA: TGTGCCAGCCGAACAGGGGTTGAAAAACTGTTTTTT; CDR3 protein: CASRTGVEKLFF